This TCR beta chain was captured by sequencing in a study of OX40 agonist ivuxolimab in advanced cancers. This table comes from immunoSEQ multiplex PCR, and its TCRdb copy is limited to in-frame clones, with some not included. The sample gives fewer than 50,000 clones, around 80% of which show up once; almost 10% is in the top ten. Concerning this clone: The antigen is undetermined.

The CDR3 covers 14 residues. Germline values: CDR1 SGHTS, CDR2 YDEGEE. V was pared by 2 bases and J by 4 bases, with 12 bases between. Study observations and caveats: Not determined was the antigen specificity of the expanded peripheral T cells. Partial responders treated at 0.1-3.0 mg/kg exhibited clonal expansion among the lowest measured.

The receptor was isolated from an adult with an advanced solid tumor such as melanoma, head and neck, liver or kidney cancer. V gene TRBV5-8 combines with J gene TRBJ1-1; the D gene is possibly TRBD1 (6 bases). The sample was CD4+ or CD8+ T cells sorted from blood, taken in a trial of the OX40 agonist ivuxolimab. The CDR3 protein is CASSFRGQSTEAFF. The CDR3 DNA follows: TGTGCCAGCAGCTTCAGGGGCCAAAGCACTGAAGCTTTCTTT.